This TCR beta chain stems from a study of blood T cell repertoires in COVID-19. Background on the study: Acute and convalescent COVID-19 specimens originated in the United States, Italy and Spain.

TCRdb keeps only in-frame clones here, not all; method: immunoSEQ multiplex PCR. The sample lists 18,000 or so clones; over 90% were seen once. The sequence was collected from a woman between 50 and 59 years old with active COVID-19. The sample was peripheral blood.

The CDR3 bases are TGCGCCAGCAGCTCGTCCGGGACTAGACTGCAAGAGACCCAGTACTTC. The encoded protein is CASSSSGTRLQETQYF. The chain carries TRBV5-1 and TRBJ2-5, with 8 positions matching TRBD2. CDR3 length equals 16 residues. After removal of 3 bases from V and 2 bases from J, the junction contained 9 bases not matched to a gene. Germline loops: CDR1 SGHRS, CDR2 YFSETQ.